This T cell receptor beta chain was sequenced during a study of radiation and T cells in renal cell carcinoma. As for time point: blood 4 weeks post-SBRT, at nephrectomy. Treatment denoted: 15 Gy SBRT to primary tumor, nephrectomy 4 weeks later. Nephrectomy followed 15 Gy stereotactic body radiation by 4 weeks. After SBRT, blood was collected at 2 and 4 weeks, plus baseline. The protocol was immunoSEQ multiplex PCR, while the TCRdb copy is restricted to in-frame clones and leaves out a portion. This repertoire shows over 85,000 clones, 70% to 90% found once; its top ten account for roughly a tenth. As for this clone: Its antigen is unidentified.

Study results and limitations: Without pretreatment biopsies, baseline tumor clonotype presence was undetermined. In blood, top tumor clones expanded by 2 weeks, shrinking by 4.

CDR3 length: 16 amino acids. Germline V gene lookup returns CDR1 SGHNT and CDR2 YYREEE (reference sequence). V lost 3 bases and J lost 5; bases outside the gene matches: 9. J is TRBJ2-2 and V is TRBV5-4; 8 bases are shared with TRBD2. This specimen consisted of blood, obtained from a patient whose treatment included radiotherapy and nephrectomy. The origin of this receptor is a man in his fifties with renal cell carcinoma. In DNA, the CDR3 is TGTGCCAGCAGCTCCCTTTCCGCGGGGGGTACCGGGGAGCTGTTTTTT. Translating gives CASSSLSAGGTGELFF.